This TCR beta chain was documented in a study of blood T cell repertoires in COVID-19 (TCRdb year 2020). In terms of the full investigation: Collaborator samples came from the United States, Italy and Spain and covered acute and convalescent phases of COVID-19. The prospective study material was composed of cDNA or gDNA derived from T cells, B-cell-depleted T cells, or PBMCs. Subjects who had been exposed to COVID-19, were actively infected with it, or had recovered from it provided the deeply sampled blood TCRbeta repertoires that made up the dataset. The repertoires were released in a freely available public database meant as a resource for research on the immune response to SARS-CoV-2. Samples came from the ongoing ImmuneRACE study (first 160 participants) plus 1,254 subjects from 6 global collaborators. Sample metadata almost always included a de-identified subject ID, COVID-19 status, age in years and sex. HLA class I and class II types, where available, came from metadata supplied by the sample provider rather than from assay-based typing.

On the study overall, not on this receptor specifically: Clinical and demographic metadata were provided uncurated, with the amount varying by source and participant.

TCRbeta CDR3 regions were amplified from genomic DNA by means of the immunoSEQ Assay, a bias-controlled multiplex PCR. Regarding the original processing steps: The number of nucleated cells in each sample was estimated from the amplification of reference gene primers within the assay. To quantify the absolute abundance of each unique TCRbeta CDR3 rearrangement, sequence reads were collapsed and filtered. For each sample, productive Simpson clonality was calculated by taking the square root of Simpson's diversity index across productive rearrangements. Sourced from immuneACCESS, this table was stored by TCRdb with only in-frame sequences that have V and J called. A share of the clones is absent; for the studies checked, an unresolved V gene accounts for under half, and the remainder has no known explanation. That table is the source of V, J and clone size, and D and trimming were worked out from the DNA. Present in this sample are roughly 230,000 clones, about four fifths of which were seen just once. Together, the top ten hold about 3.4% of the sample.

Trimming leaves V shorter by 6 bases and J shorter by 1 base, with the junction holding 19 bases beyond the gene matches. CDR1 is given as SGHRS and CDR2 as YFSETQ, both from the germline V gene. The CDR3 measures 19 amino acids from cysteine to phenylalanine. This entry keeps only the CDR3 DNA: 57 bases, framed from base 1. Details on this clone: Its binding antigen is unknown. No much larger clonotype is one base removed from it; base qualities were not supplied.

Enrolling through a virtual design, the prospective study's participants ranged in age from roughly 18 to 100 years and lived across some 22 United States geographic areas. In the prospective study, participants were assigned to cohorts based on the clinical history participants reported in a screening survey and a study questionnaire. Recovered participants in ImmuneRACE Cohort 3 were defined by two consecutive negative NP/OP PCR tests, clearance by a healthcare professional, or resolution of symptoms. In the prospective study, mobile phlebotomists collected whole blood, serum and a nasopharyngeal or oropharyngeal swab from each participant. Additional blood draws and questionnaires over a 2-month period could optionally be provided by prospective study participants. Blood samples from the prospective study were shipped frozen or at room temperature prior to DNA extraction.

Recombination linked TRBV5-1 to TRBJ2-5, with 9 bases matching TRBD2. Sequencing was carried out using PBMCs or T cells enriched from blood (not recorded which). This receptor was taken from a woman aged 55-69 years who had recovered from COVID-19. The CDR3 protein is CASTVGVDLGGRAQETQYF. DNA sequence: TGCGCCAGCACCGTCGGGGTGGATCTTGGCGGGAGGGCCCAAGAGACCCAGTACTTC.